A single sample is the source of the 7 T cell receptor beta chains below, sequenced in a study of T cells in Graves' hyperthyroidism and ophthalmopathy. The investigators amplified TCR beta CDR3 regions from RNA transcripts. HTBI primers were used for first-round RT-PCR of the TCR CDR3. TCRdb reprocessed the multiplex PCR reads with MiXCR, giving one entry per CDR3 protein. The sample has around 560,000 distinct CDR3 sequences, around 17% seen once. Sequencing used blood. The receptors were gathered from a woman younger than 35 with Graves' hyperthyroidism.

Only a few counts were recorded for this clonotype. The chain couples TRBV5-1 to TRBJ1-4; the match to TRBD1 covers 10 bases. Germline V lookup: CDR1 SGHRS, CDR2 YFSETQ. Germline trimming cut 0 bases from V and 5 bases from J; bases unmatched to any gene: 4. The CDR3 sequence is 16 residues long. The CDR3 nucleotides are TGCGCCAGCAGCTTGGGGGACAGGGGTTGGAATGAAAAACTGTTTTTT. It yields the protein CASSLGDRGWNEKLFF.

The gene calls are TRBV29-1 and TRBJ1-2; D might be TRBD1 (6 bases). The CDR3 contains 13 residues. Per the germline V gene, CDR1 is SQVTM and CDR2 is ANQGSEA. The V end lost 4 bases, the J end lost 7 bases, and 16 bases lay between the germline ends. The CDR3 DNA is TGCAGCGTTGTGCTCTCGTTAGGGGGTGGCTACACCTTC. It codes for CSVVLSLGGGYTF.

This clonotype was picked up many times. The V gene is TRBV29-1, the J gene TRBJ1-5, with D tentatively TRBD1 (6 bases). Deletions cut 6 bases from V and 0 bases from J, with 9 bases between. The CDR3 length is 13 residues. The germline V gene has CDR1 SQVTM and CDR2 ANQGSEA. This CDR3 reads CSVRGDSNQPQHF. CDR3 nucleotide sequence: TGCAGCGTGAGGGGGGATAGCAATCAGCCCCAGCATTTT.

In this sample, this clonotype turned up many times. The rearrangement uses TRBV20-1 and TRBJ2-7; a possible D gene is TRBD2 (5 bases). The length of the CDR3 is 12 residues. From germline, CDR1 is DFQATT and CDR2 SNEGSKA (reference sequence). V was pared by 0 bases and J by 2 bases, with 5 bases between. The CDR3 is CSAREGAYEQYF. In DNA, the CDR3 is TGCAGTGCTAGAGAGGGAGCCTACGAGCAGTACTTC.

This clonotype has more than one count but fewer than ten. CDR3 in amino acids: CASNLASGAIGELFF. The CDR3 DNA is TGTGCCAGCAATTTGGCTAGCGGGGCAATCGGGGAGCTGTTTTTT. The rearrangement links TRBV6-2 or TRBV6-3 to TRBJ2-2; 9 bases align to TRBD2. The CDR3 runs to 15 residues. Germline CDR1 and CDR2: MNHEY and SVGEGT. V dropped 7 bases and J dropped 7; count of bases not matched to a gene: 10.

This clonotype was seen a few times. V is TRBV12-3 or TRBV12-4 and J is TRBJ2-2; D may be TRBD2 (5 bases). This CDR3 has 14 amino acids. Deletions cut 3 bases from V and 4 bases from J, with 9 bases between. The CDR3 DNA reads TGTGCCAGCAGTTTTTTAGCGAGCACCGGGGAGCTGTTTTTT. Amino acids: CASSFLASTGELFF.

This clonotype was found many times. This chain links TRBV28 with TRBJ2-7; D may match TRBD1 or TRBD2 (5 bases each). Trimming cost V 3 bases and J 5 bases, with 17 bases left between them. This CDR3 spans 15 amino acids. Germline V gene data show CDR1 as MDHEN and CDR2 as SYDVKM. CDR3 loop: CASSLYRDQFNEQYF. The CDR3 DNA sequence: TGTGCCAGCAGTTTGTACCGGGACCAATTCAACGAGCAGTACTTC. The full variable domain, its missing parts supplied by reference TRBV28 and TRBJ2-7, is DVKVTQSSRYLVKRTGEKVFLECVQDMDHENMFWYRQDPGLGLRLIYFSYDVKMKEKGDIPEGYSVSREKKERFSLILESASTNQTSMYLCASSLYRDQFNEQYFGPGTRLTVT.